Below, one T cell receptor (beta chain) is given with its context. The antigen is not known. Investigators reverse transcribed all isolated RNA, so they sequenced expressed TCRB transcripts. Repertoires were generated with immunoSEQ multiplex PCR, while TCRdb's copy carries only in-frame clones and drops some. The data hold 300,000 to 350,000 clones, with roughly 8.8% observed a single time. Germline-derived CDR1 and CDR2 are MNHEY and SVGAGI. The CDR3 extends over 15 amino acids. V lost 6 bases and J 2 bases, leaving 14 bases between the germline ends. This sample was taken from a study of beta chain features in type 1 diabetes. Study as a whole: No age, gender or cell yield differences were seen between patients and healthy donors. The number of sorted cells examined across all samples was under 130,000,000. General observations from the study: Any role of HLA type in TCRB rearrangement remained unresolved here. Equally in patients and controls, PCR might preferentially amplify shorter templates. A moderate, significant TCRB CDR3 shortening appeared in type 1 diabetes across four CD4+ subsets.

This chain joins TRBV6-5 and TRBJ1-5; possible D gene TRBD1, 5 bases. The sample comprised central memory CD4+ T cells from blood. This receptor was identified in a young man with type 1 diabetes. CDR3 amino acids: CASSSMGVGNQPQHF. In DNA, the CDR3 is TGTGCCAGCAGCTCCATGGGGGTGGGCAATCAGCCCCAGCATTTT.